This TCR beta chain was sequenced during a study of blood T cell repertoires in COVID-19. Study-level background: Specimens from acute and convalescent COVID-19 originated in the United States, Italy and Spain.

Here immunoSEQ multiplex PCR was the method, and the copy in TCRdb shows in-frame clones only, minus some. The table shows about 200,000 clones, with 87% occurring only once. This sequence was found in a man aged 60-69 years with active or convalescent COVID-19. Sequenced: peripheral blood.

CDR3 protein: CASSQEWTSGGFIQETQYF. CDR3 nucleotide sequence: TGTGCCAGCAGCCAAGAGTGGACTAGCGGGGGTTTTATCCAAGAGACCCAGTACTTC. The chain has TRBV4-2 and TRBJ2-5; TRBD2 agrees at 13 bases. V lost 0 bases and J lost 1; bases outside the gene matches: 8. The CDR3 totals 19 residues. The V gene's germline CDR1 is LGHNA and CDR2 YNFKEQ.